Sequencing of this TCR beta chain was carried out in a study of Graves' ophthalmopathy and Graves' hyperthyroidism. Across the whole study: Samples of peripheral blood were obtained at initial diagnosis, prior to treatment of any kind.

Among the exclusions were patients with other autoimmune diseases, uncontrolled infections, pregnancy or lactation. At least ten counts were recorded for this clonotype. Its antigen remains unknown. Study findings and constraints: A model built from 13 signatures distinguished ophthalmopathy from stable hyperthyroidism with about 86% sensitivity and about 80% specificity.

RNA transcripts were the template, and TCR beta CDR3 regions were amplified from them. RT-PCR with HTBI primers came first, then second-round multiplex PCR. TCRdb independently ran MiXCR on the multiplex PCR reads; one entry per CDR3 protein. This table holds 650,000 to 900,000 distinct CDR3 sequences, 40% found once. Per germline, CDR1 SGDLS and CDR2 YYNGEE. J lost 5 bases, V lost 3 bases, and 2 bases had no gene match. This CDR3 spans 12 amino acids. The sequencing input was peripheral blood. V is TRBV9 and J is TRBJ2-7, with 7 positions matching TRBD2. The sequence was collected from an adult man with Graves' ophthalmopathy. CDR3 sequence: CASSGGGDEQYF. For the CDR3, the DNA is TGTGCCAGCAGCGGCGGGGGAGACGAGCAGTACTTC.